This section outlines one T cell receptor beta chain sequence together with its context. This entry belongs to a study of regulatory T cells in long-lasting Graves disease. Study information: The study enrolled newly diagnosed Graves' patients on antithyroid drugs under 3 months.

HTBI primers from iRepertoire and Arm-PCR of CDR3 regions yielded the TCR beta libraries. TCRdb itself ran the multiplex PCR reads through MiXCR, one entry per CDR3 protein. The data show about 500,000 distinct CDR3 sequences, around 16% seen once. The time point was: newly diagnosed GD, antithyroid drugs for less than 3 months. After RNA was extracted from PBMCs, the TCR library was made from it. V lost 4 bases, J lost 0 bases, and 7 bases lay in between. Per germline, CDR1 MNHNS and CDR2 SASEGT. The CDR3 sequence is 14 residues long. This sample also appeared in a second study, on T cells in Graves' hyperthyroidism and ophthalmopathy.

This clonotype originated in a man aged 40-50 years with Graves disease. The sequencing used peripheral blood mononuclear cells (PBMCs), collected at new diagnosis, from a patient treated with antithyroid drugs. The chain has TRBV6-1 and TRBJ2-1; no firm D call. Here the CDR3 reads CASSGAGSYNEQFF. The CDR3 DNA reads as TGTGCCAGCAGTGGGGCAGGCTCCTACAATGAGCAGTTCTTC.